This TCR beta chain comes out of a study of early T cells in non-severe SARS-CoV-2 infection. Study in general: The sequenced material was bulk RNA from unsorted whole blood, and its chains were unpaired.

Whole-study results and caveats: Using VDJdb, the matching emphasized anti-spike CD8 responses while missing private and CD4 specificities.

The CDR3 has 14 amino acids. Trimming removed 4 bases from V and 6 bases from J, with 13 bases in between. This clonotype was detected ten times or more. Antigen specificity is unknown. Unique molecular identifier tags were affixed to discrete cDNA molecules. TCRdb re-analysed the 5' RACE reads in MiXCR, keeping a single row per CDR3 protein. The sample has about 83,000 distinct CDR3 sequences; about 10% are singletons. The sample here was whole blood, taken at baseline. The rearrangement joins TRBV12-3 or TRBV12-4 to TRBJ1-5; D gene ambiguous. The sequence was obtained from an adult who was a healthcare worker with PCR-confirmed SARS-CoV-2 infection or an uninfected control (not recorded which). The CDR3 spells CASSSTAKAQPQHF. In DNA, the CDR3 is TGTGCCAGCAGTTCCACAGCTAAGGCTCAGCCCCAGCATTTT.